Listed here are 13 T cell receptor beta chains from one sample, sequenced in a study of blood T cell repertoires in COVID-19. Here immunoSEQ multiplex PCR was the method, and the copy in TCRdb shows in-frame clones only, minus some. The sample comprises 40,000 to 50,000 clones, around 86% of which are singletons, and 20% to 25% rests with the top ten. Source material: peripheral blood. The receptor set was obtained from a man aged 45-60 years with active COVID-19.

CDR3 amino acids: CASSEDNWDTEAFF. For the CDR3, the DNA is TGTGCCAGCAGCGAAGACAACTGGGACACTGAAGCTTTCTTT. V usage is TRBV7-9 and J usage is TRBJ1-1; no reliable D call. The CDR3 spans 14 residues. Between the trimmed V and J ends, which lost 5 bases and 3 bases, there was a span of 13 bases. Germline V CDR1 and CDR2: SEHNR, FQNEAQ (reference sequence).

This clone was observed a handful of times. The CDR3 spells CAISVSGTSPANTGELFF. The CDR3 DNA reads TGTGCCATCAGTGTGTCCGGGACTTCCCCCGCGAACACCGGGGAGCTGTTTTTT. The V gene is TRBV10-3, the J gene TRBJ2-2; a possible D gene is TRBD2 (6 bases). Trimming cost V 4 bases and J 0 bases, with 18 bases left between them. The CDR3 spans 18 residues. Germline CDR1 ENHRY, CDR2 SYGVKD.

The chain joins TRBV11-2 to TRBJ2-3; possible D gene TRBD2, 5 bases. Germline V gene sequence: CDR1 SGHAT, CDR2 FQNNGV. V lost 8 bases and J 0 bases, leaving 18 bases between the germline ends. The CDR3 runs to 16 residues. CDR3 protein: CASSPGAATSTDTQYF. Written as DNA, the CDR3 is TGTGCCAGCTCCCCCGGAGCGGCTACTAGCACAGATACGCAGTATTTT.

The chain couples TRBV27 to TRBJ2-3; possibly TRBD2 for D (5 bases). From germline, CDR1 is MNHEY and CDR2 SMNVEV (reference sequence). CDR3 size: 12 residues. Trimming pared 5 bases from V and 8 bases from J, leaving 11 bases between. CDR3 nucleotide sequence: TGTGCCAGCAGTCCGAGAGGACTTACGCAGTATTTT. Protein sequence: CASSPRGLTQYF.

The V gene is TRBV19, the J gene TRBJ2-3; 10 nucleotides align to TRBD2. J lost 3 bases, V lost 1 base, and 1 base had no gene match. The CDR3 runs 15 residues. CDR1 and CDR2 from the germline V gene are LNHDA and SQIVND (reference sequence). The chain's CDR3 is CASSIGTSGTDTQYF. CDR3 coding DNA: TGTGCCAGTAGTATAGGGACTAGCGGTACAGATACGCAGTATTTT.

The V and J genes are TRBV28 and TRBJ2-7; D is possibly TRBD2 (6 bases). CDR1 MDHEN and CDR2 SYDVKM come from the germline V gene. The CDR3 runs 13 residues. V was shortened by 7 bases and J by 3 bases, with 13 bases between the two germline ends. The CDR3 coding sequence is TGTGCCAGCATAGGAGGGGCGCACTACGAGCAGTACTTC. Translating gives CASIGGAHYEQYF.

The chain carries TRBV18 and TRBJ1-1, with D hard to call. V was trimmed by 3 bases and J by 0 bases, leaving 11 bases between them. The V gene's germline CDR1 is KGHSH and CDR2 LQKENI. The CDR3 is 15 residues long. CDR3 in amino acids: CASSPPSEMNTEAFF. The CDR3 bases are TGTGCCAGCTCACCGCCTAGCGAGATGAACACTGAAGCTTTCTTT.

The V call is TRBV19, the J call TRBJ2-1; D is undetermined. This CDR3 spans 12 amino acids. Germline CDR1 and CDR2: LNHDA and SQIVND (reference sequence). Trimming took 3 bases from V and 7 from J, leaving 7 bases between them. CDR3 DNA: TGTGCCAGTAGTATGGCCGGGAATGAGCAGTTCTTC. Translating it yields CASSMAGNEQFF.

This chain links TRBV6-6 with TRBJ2-2; a possible D gene is TRBD1 (6 bases). With 6 bases removed from V and 5 bases from J, the gap between germline ends came to 22 bases. This CDR3 contains 17 residues. Germline V CDR1 and CDR2: MNHNY, SVGAGI (reference sequence). DNA for the CDR3: TGTGCCAGCAGCCGAAAGCCGACAGGTGGGATTACCGGGGAGCTGTTTTTT. The encoded protein is CASSRKPTGGITGELFF.

This chain connects TRBV9 to TRBJ1-5; D uncertain. Germline V gives CDR1 SGDLS, CDR2 YYNGEE. This CDR3 region has 14 residues. V was trimmed by 9 bases and J by 3 bases, leaving 16 bases between them. The CDR3 DNA reads TGTGCCAAAACACGGATGGGCCTCAATCAGCCCCAGCATTTT. It yields the protein CAKTRMGLNQPQHF.

The chain joins TRBV3-1 (or the pseudogene TRBV3-2) to TRBJ2-7, with 10 bases that match TRBD2. CDR1 LGHDT and CDR2 YNNKEL come from the germline V gene (reference sequence). The CDR3 consists of 14 residues. Trimming took 6 bases from V and 3 from J; bases not matched to a gene: 5. The CDR3 DNA follows: TGTGCCAGCAGGCTCGCTAGCGGGAGCTACGAGCAGTACTTC. Encoded protein: CASRLASGSYEQYF.

This chain joins TRBV7-7 and TRBJ1-5, with 7 bases fitting TRBD1. The CDR3 has 14 amino acids. CDR1 and CDR2 from the germline V gene are SSHAT and FNYEAQ (reference sequence). With 9 bases clipped from V and 0 bases from J, the junction kept 5 bases outside the gene matches. CDR3 nucleotide sequence: TGTGCCAGGGGACAGCTTTATAGCAATCAGCCCCAGCATTTT. It codes for CARGQLYSNQPQHF.

The chain couples TRBV27 to TRBJ2-7; D is unclear. The germline V and J ends were trimmed by 8 bases and 0 bases, with 11 bases remaining between them. The CDR3 spans 13 residues. In germline, CDR1 is MNHEY, CDR2 SMNVEV (reference sequence). The CDR3 coding sequence is TGTGCCAGCGCCTTATCGAGCTCCTACGAGCAGTACTTC. Its translation is CASALSSSYEQYF.